This entry concerns a single T cell receptor beta chain. This CDR3 is 14 amino acids long. Trimming pared 2 bases from V and 2 bases from J, leaving 10 bases between. The germline V gene encodes CDR1 SGHVS and CDR2 FQNEAQ. This sample was taken from a study of T-cell memory formation after mild COVID-19. TCRdb redid the calling of the 5' RACE reads with MiXCR, one entry per CDR3 protein. This table has around 340,000 distinct CDR3 sequences, about 13% appearing once. What was sequenced was PBMCs or a T cell subset sorted from them (not recorded which). The clonotype comes from a man between 18 and 35 years old who had mild COVID-19 (a few samples of this study predate the infection). Cell type and time point are not known. The rearrangement uses TRBV7-8 and TRBJ2-7, with D uncertain. CDR3 nucleotides: TGTGCCAGCAGCTTATTCGGCAGAACCTACGAGCAGTACTTC. Its translation is CASSLFGRTYEQYF.